This T cell receptor beta chain was obtained from a study of blood T cells in healthy people across ages. A second roughly 6 to 12 cycle PCR used barcoded and J-beta primers. TCRdb re-analysed the 5' RACE reads in MiXCR, keeping a single row per CDR3 protein. The repertoire includes around 690,000 distinct CDR3 sequences, roughly 53% of them detected once, and 35% to 40% sits in the top ten. The sample holds a few counts of this clonotype. Germline V gives CDR1 DFQATT, CDR2 SNEGSKA (reference sequence). The CDR3 has 13 residues. V was trimmed by 3 bases and J by 3 bases, leaving 12 bases between them.

This sequence was found in a man between 60 and 75 years old in good health. The sequenced material came from blood. This chain connects TRBV20-1 to TRBJ2-7, with D perhaps being TRBD1 or TRBD2 (5 bases each). CDR3: CSASRAGSYEQYF. The CDR3 DNA reads TGCAGTGCTAGTCGGGCAGGGAGCTACGAGCAGTACTTC.